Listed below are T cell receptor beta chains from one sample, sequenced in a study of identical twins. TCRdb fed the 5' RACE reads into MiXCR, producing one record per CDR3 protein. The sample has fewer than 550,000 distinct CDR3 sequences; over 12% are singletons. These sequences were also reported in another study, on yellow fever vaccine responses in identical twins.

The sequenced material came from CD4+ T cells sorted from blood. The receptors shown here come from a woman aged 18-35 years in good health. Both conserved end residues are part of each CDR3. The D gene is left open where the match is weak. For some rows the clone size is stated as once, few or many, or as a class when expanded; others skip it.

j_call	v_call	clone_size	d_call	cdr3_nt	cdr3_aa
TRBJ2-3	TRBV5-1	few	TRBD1	TGCGCCAGCAGCTTGGACGTCTGGACAGGGGGCACAGATACGCAGTATTTT	CASSLDVWTGGTDTQYF
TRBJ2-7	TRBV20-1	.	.	TGCAGTGCGCAGAGAGGGGACCACAGCTACGAGCAGTACTTC	CSAQRGDHSYEQYF
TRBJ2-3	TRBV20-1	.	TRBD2	TGCAGTGCTAGGTGGGCGGGGGGGAGAGATACGCAGTATTTT	CSARWAGGRDTQYF
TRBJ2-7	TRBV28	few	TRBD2	TGTGCCAGCACCCTGGGGACTAGCGGGACCTACGAGCAGTACTTC	CASTLGTSGTYEQYF
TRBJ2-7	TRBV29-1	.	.	TGCAGCGTTGAGGACGCAGGGGTCTCTACGAGGCAGTACTTC	CSVEDAGVSTRQYF
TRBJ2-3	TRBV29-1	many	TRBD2	TGCAGCGTTGAATTTCTAGCGGGAGGATCGGGTACGCAGTATTTT	CSVEFLAGGSGTQYF
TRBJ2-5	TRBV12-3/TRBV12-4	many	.	TGCGCCAGCAGCTCCCAAGAGACCCAGTACTTC	CASSSQETQYF
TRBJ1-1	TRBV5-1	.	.	TGCGCCAGCAGCCCGGGGATGGGGCGGAGAACTGAAGCTTTCTTT	CASSPGMGRRTEAFF
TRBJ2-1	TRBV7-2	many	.	TGTGCCAGCAGCCCCACCACTGGGGGCTCCTACAATGAGCAGTTCTTC	CASSPTTGGSYNEQFF
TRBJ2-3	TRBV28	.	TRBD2	TGTGCCAGCGGAATAGCGGCGGGGGGCGATACGCAGTATTTT	CASGIAAGGDTQYF
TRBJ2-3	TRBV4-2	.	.	TGTGCCAGCAGCCGACCATCCCGGGATCTCACAGATACGCAGTATTTT	CASSRPSRDLTDTQYF
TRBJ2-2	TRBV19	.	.	TGTGCCAGTAGTGCCTCGGGGGCAATCGGGGAGCTGTTTTTT	CASSASGAIGELFF
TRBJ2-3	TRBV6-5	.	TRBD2	TGTGCCAGCAGTTTCCACCCCTCTAGCGGGAGAAGCAGGGATACGCAGTATTTT	CASSFHPSSGRSRDTQYF
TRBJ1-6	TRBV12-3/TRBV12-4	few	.	TGTGCCAGCAGTTTACGGACAGTCGGTGGTTCACCCCTCCACTTT	CASSLRTVGGSPLHF
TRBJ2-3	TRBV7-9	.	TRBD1	TGTGCCAGCAGCAGGCCAGGGGGCCCAGATACGCAGTATTTT	CASSRPGGPDTQYF
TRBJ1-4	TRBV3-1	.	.	TGTGCCAGCAGCCGGTTCCATAATGAAAAACTGTTTTTT	CASSRFHNEKLFF
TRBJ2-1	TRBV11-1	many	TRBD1	TGTGCCAGCAGCTTAGGGATTTTAACAGGGGTGAGCGATTACAATGAGCAGTTCTTC	CASSLGILTGVSDYNEQFF
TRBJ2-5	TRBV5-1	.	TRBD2	TGCGCCAGCAGCGGGGGACTAGCGGGGGCGCAACATCAAGAGACCCAGTACTTC	CASSGGLAGAQHQETQYF
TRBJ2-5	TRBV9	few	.	TGTGCCAGCAGCGTAGCGGGTAATGAGGTGGAGACCCAGTACTTC	CASSVAGNEVETQYF
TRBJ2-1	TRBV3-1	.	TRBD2	TGTGCCAGCAGCCAAACTGGACTAGCGGGAGTAGTGAGCTCCTACAATGAGCAGTTCTTC	CASSQTGLAGVVSSYNEQFF
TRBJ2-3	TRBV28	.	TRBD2	TGTGCCAGCAGTCGGGGGACTAGCGGCACAGATACGCAGTATTTT	CASSRGTSGTDTQYF
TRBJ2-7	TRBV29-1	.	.	TGCAGCGTTGATTCCGGGAGTCAGTACTTC	CSVDSGSQYF